The 6 T cell receptor beta chains listed next were all sequenced from one sample in a study of human CD8 memory T cell subsets. Making the TCR beta libraries relied on UMI-labeled 5' RACE. TCRdb re-called the 5' RACE reads and shows each CDR3 protein once, DNA omitted. This table lists 15,000 to 20,000 distinct CDR3 sequences. Sequences were obtained from CD8+ stem-like memory T cells (TSCM and TCM) sorted from PBMCs. The sample's subset: stem-like memory CD8 T cells (TSTEM), CCR7+ PD-1- TIGIT-. The receptors were sampled from a human donor in good health.

The chain uses TRBV19 and TRBJ1-1. Germline CDR1 LNHDA, CDR2 SQIVND (reference sequence). The CDR3 extends over 15 amino acids. The CDR3 is CASSISQTPLTEAFF.

According to its frequency, this clonotype is medium-sized. V is TRBV20-1 and J is TRBJ1-5. The germline V gene encodes CDR1 DFQATT and CDR2 SNEGSKA (reference sequence). The CDR3 runs 13 residues. CDR3 sequence: CSGQPYSNQPQHF.

The gene calls are TRBV2 and TRBJ2-4. This CDR3 has 15 amino acids. Germline V gene lookup returns CDR1 SNHLY and CDR2 FYNNEI. The CDR3: CASSDTLEAKNIQYF.

This chain connects TRBV5-1 to TRBJ1-4; TCRdb returns TRBD1, unconfirmable since there is no DNA. Germline lookup yields CDR1 SGHRS and CDR2 YFSETQ. The CDR3 has 20 residues. CDR3 residues: CASSDAPDRGIGLTNEKLFF.

This sequence joins TRBV28 and TRBJ2-5; there is no DNA to check the TCRdb D call of TRBD1. The germline V gene has CDR1 MDHEN and CDR2 SYDVKM. The CDR3 spans 16 residues. CDR3 protein: CASSSTQGARKETQYF.

This chain links TRBV4-1 with TRBJ1-2; TCRdb picks TRBD1, but there is no DNA to check that call. CDR1 and CDR2 from the germline V gene are MGHRA and YSYEKL. This CDR3 has 14 amino acids. CDR3: CASRADRAVYGYTF.